This T cell receptor beta chain is drawn from a study of blood T cell repertoires in COVID-19. Turning to the study itself: The United States, Italy and Spain were the sources of the acute and convalescent COVID-19 samples. The cDNA or gDNA used as material had been derived from T cells, B-cell-depleted T cells, or PBMCs.

Per the original data handling: From reference gene primer amplification, estimates of nucleated cell counts were derived. The method was immunoSEQ multiplex PCR; TCRdb's version includes in-frame clones alone and lacks a portion of them. For V, J and clone size, that table is used; D and trimming come from the DNA. The profile covers roughly 50,000 clones, with 80% to 85% appearing a single time and about 2.7% taken by the ten largest. Losses at the gene ends were 1 base for V and 5 bases for J; bases not matched to a gene: 4. This CDR3 comprises 16 residues. CDR1 MGHRA and CDR2 YSYEKL come from the germline V gene. This clone was counted only a few times.

The sequence came from a man in his fifties with acute or convalescent COVID-19. Sequenced input: peripheral blood. The chain employs TRBV4-1 and TRBJ2-1, with TRBD2 identical over 11 bases. CDR3 bases: TGCGCCAGCAGCCAAGCGGGGACTAGCGGAAACAATGAGCAGTTCTTC. Encoded protein: CASSQAGTSGNNEQFF.